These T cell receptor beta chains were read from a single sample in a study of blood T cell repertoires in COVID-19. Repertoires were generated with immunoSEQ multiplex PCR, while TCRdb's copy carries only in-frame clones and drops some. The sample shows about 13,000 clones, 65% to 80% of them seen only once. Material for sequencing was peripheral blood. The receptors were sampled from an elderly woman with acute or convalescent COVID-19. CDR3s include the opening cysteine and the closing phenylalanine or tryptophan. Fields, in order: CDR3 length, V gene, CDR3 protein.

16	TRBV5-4	CASSRWGDKTKNIQYF
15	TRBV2	CASSEESTGNQPQHF
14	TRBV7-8	CASSRDGGNQPQHF
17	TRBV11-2	CASSLEVQGANTGELFF
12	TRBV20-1	CSASMGRDEQYF
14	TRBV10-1	CASSLGQSGETQYF
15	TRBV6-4	CASSASSYSNQPQHF
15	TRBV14	CASSQRQGREDTIYF
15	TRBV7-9	CASSLVFETSIEQYF
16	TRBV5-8	CASSLVSGTPTEKLFF
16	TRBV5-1	CASSLGSPVEPYGYTF
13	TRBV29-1	CSVGQGADSPLHF
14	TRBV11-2	CASSRWGPLETQYF
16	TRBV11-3	CASSPGGSFSGNTIYF
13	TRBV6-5	CASSWDTNYGYTF
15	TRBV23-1	CASSHGTGVSYGYTF
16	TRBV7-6	CASSLGQRGLSGELFF
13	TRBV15	CATSRKGTTLAFF
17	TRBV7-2	CASSLSPRGSTNEKLFF
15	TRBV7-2	CASSSRGTGAYEQYF
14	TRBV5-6	CASSFDRLIYEQYF
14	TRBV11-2	CASSFSSGANVLTF
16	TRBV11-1	CASSPGTSGVTDTQYF
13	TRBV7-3	CASSLGTPGELFF
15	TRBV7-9	CASTLGTGNSSPLHF
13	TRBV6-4	CASSGRGTGELFF
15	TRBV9	CASSVGDRQFYGYTF
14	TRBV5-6	CASSRWDRPLGAFF
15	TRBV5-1	CASSLEIQGPYEQYF
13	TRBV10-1	CASRHFTGNTIYF
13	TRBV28	CASSSTGRYGYTF
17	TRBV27	CASSLPPTSKGPYEQYF
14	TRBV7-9	CASSLALSSYEQYF
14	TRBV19	CASSPRGGRYEQYF
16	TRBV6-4	CASSDSADSPNYGYTF
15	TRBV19	CASSIESGVGYGYTF
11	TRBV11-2	CASRTTGEAFF
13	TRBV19	CASSGQVFDEQFF
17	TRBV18	CASSPTTSGGAPDTQYF
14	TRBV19	CASSAPTVFGGYTF
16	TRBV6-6	CASRKHRDRREETQYF
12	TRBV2	CASSGGQLNVYF
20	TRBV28	CASSLTLGTGSTYSNQPQHF
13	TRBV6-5	CAGGQGRDYGYTF
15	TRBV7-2	CASSLESGGNYGYTF
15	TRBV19	CASSQGGGGNQPQHF
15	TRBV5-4	CASSPGGGSYNEQFF
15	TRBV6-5	CASSPWTGPGTEAFF
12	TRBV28	CATGLLGNTIYF
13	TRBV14	CASSQGTGLEQYF
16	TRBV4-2	CASSRTSGGVTDTQYF
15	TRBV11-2	CASSTRQGLTGGYTF
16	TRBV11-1	CASSLAGTGGLYEQYF
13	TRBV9	CASSSGHADEQYF
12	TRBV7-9	CASSLEGRGAFF
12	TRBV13	CASSQGNYEQYF
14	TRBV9	CASSVGRSQYGYTF
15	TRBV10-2	CASRRDRVMSTEAFF